This T cell receptor (beta chain) was retrieved from a study of blood T cell repertoires in COVID-19. For the study at large: Donors in the United States, Italy and Spain gave samples during acute or convalescent COVID-19. Nucleic acid was either cDNA or gDNA, and it came from T cells, B-cell-depleted T cells, or PBMCs.

Profiling relied on immunoSEQ multiplex PCR, and the TCRdb table lists in-frame clones only, not all of them. The sample holds over 85,000 clones, about 90% seen once. What was sequenced was peripheral blood. This TCR was recovered from a male donor with acute or convalescent COVID-19.

The CDR3 reads CASSLWATEGGYTF. CDR3 in DNA: TGCGCCAGCAGCTTGTGGGCCACCGAAGGTGGCTACACCTTC. The chain has TRBV5-1 and TRBJ1-2; D is unresolved. The CDR3 length is 14 residues. Germline V CDR1 and CDR2: SGHRS, YFSETQ. V was trimmed by 1 base and J by 7 bases, leaving 14 bases between them.